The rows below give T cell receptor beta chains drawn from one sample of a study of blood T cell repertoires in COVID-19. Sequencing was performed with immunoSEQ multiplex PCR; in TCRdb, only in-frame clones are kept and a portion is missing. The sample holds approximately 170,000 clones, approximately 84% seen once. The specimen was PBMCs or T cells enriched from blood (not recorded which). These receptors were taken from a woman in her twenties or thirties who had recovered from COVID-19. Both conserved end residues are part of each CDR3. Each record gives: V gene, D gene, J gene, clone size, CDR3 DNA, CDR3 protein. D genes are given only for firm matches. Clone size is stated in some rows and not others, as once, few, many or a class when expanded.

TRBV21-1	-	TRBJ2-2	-	TGTGCCAGCAGCAAAGCGCTCGACACACCAGGCACCGGGGAGCTGTTTTTT	CASSKALDTPGTGELFF
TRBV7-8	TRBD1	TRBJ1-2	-	TGTGCCAGCAGCTTATCATTTGGACAGGGATACGGCTACACCTTC	CASSLSFGQGYGYTF
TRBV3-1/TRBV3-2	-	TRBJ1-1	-	TGTGCCAGCAGTCACAGCGGTTTGCCCACTGAAGCTTTCTTT	CASSHSGLPTEAFF
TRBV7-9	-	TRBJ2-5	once	TGTGCCAGCAGCTCCCTTTGGGAGCCTAAAGAGACCCAGTACTTC	CASSSLWEPKETQYF
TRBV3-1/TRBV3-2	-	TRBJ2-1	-	TGTGCCAGCAGCCAACTGGGGGCAACCTGGGAGCAGTTCTTC	CASSQLGATWEQFF
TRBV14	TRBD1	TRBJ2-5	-	TGTGCCAGCAGCCAAGGACCCCGAGGGGGCAAATCGACCCAGTACTTC	CASSQGPRGGKSTQYF
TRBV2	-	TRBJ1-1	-	TGTGCCGGAGGGACCGGGGGTAACACTGAAGCTTTCTTT	CAGGTGGNTEAFF
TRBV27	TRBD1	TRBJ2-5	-	TGTGCCAGCAGCTACGGGACAGGGGGAGAGACCCAGTACTTC	CASSYGTGGETQYF
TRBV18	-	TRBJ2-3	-	TGTGCCAGCTCACCGGGGAGGAGCACAGATACGCAGTATTTT	CASSPGRSTDTQYF
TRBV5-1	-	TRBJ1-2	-	TGCGCCAGCAGCTTGTACCCCGGAAGTGAGACAGGCGATTATGGCTACACCTTC	CASSLYPGSETGDYGYTF